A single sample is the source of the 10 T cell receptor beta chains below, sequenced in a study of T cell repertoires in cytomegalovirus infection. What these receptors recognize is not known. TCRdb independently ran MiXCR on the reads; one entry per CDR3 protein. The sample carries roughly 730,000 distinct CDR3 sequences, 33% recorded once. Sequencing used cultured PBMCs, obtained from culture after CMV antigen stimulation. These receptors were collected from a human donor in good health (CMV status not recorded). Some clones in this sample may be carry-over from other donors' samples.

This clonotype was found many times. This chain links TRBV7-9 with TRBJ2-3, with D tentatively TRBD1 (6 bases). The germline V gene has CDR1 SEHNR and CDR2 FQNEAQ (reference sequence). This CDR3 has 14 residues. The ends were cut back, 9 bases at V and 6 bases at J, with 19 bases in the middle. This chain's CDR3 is CASRWGRGPDTQYF. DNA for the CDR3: TGTGCCAGTAGATGGGGCAGGGGTCCGGATACGCAGTATTTT.

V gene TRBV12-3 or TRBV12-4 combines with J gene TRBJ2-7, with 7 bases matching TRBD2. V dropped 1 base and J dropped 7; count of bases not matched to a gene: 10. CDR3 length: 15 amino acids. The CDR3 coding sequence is TGTGCCAGCAGTTTAGTGGGTCGGGGGAGGGGTGAGCAGTACTTC. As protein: CASSLVGRGRGEQYF.

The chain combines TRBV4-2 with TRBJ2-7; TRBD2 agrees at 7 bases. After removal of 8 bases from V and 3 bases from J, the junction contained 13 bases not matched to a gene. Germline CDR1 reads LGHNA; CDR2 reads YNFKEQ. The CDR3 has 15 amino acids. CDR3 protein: CASPTRSSGNYEQYF. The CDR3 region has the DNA TGTGCCAGCCCTACCCGGTCTAGCGGCAACTACGAGCAGTACTTC.

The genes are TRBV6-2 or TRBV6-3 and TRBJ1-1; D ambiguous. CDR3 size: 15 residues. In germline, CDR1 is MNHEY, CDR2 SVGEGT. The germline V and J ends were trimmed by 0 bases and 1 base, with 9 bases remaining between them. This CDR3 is CASSYSRDQNTEAFF. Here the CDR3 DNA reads TGTGCCAGCAGTTACTCGAGAGATCAGAACACTGAAGCTTTCTTT.

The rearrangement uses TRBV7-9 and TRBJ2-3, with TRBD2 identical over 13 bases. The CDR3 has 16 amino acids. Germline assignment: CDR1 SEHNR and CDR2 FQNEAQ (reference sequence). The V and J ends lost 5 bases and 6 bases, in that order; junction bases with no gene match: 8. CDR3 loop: CASSPRLAGGRDTQYF. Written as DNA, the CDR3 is TGTGCCAGCAGCCCTAGACTAGCGGGAGGAAGGGATACGCAGTATTTT.

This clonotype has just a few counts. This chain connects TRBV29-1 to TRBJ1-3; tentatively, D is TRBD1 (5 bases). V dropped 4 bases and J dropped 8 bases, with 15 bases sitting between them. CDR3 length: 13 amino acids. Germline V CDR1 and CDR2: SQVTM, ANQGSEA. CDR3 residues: CSVVWPGRDTIYF. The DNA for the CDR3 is TGCAGCGTTGTCTGGCCGGGGCGGGACACCATATATTTT.

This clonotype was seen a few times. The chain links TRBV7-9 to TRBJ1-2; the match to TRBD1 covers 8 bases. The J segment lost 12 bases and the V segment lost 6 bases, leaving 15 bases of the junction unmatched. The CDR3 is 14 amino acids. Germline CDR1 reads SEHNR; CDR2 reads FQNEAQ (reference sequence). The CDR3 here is CASSVTGDGAWHTF. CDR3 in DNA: TGTGCCAGCAGTGTGACAGGGGACGGGGCGTGGCACACCTTC.

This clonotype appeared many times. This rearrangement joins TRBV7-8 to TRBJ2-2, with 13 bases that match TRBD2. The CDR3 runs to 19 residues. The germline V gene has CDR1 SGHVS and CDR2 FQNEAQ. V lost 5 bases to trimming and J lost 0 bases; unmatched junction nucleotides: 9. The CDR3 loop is CASSPRLAGGLANTGELFF. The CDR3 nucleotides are TGTGCCAGCAGCCCCCGACTAGCGGGAGGTCTCGCGAACACCGGGGAGCTGTTTTTT.

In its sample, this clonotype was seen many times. In nucleotides, the CDR3 is TGTGCCAGCAGCGCCGGGACACTGAACACTGAAGCTTTCTTT. It translates to CASSAGTLNTEAFF. This rearrangement joins TRBV7-9 to TRBJ1-1; D perhaps matches TRBD1 (6 bases). V lost 5 bases and J 0 bases, leaving 10 bases between the germline ends. CDR1 SEHNR and CDR2 FQNEAQ come from the germline V gene (reference sequence). The CDR3 is 14 residues long.

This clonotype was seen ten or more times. CDR3 in DNA: TGTGCCAGCAGATATGCAGCAGGCTACAATCAGCCCCAGCATTTT. This translates into CASRYAAGYNQPQHF. The chain has TRBV7-2 and TRBJ1-5; D unclear. The CDR3 loop spans 15 amino acids. Looked up from germline, CDR1 is SGHTA and CDR2 is FQGNSA. V was clipped by 6 bases and J by 3 bases, with 15 bases between them.